Sequencing of this T cell receptor beta chain was carried out in a study of cytomegalovirus exposure and HLA in healthy donors. Primers for the PCR totalled 60 Vbeta and 13 Jbeta. TCRdb keeps only in-frame clones here, not all; method: immunoSEQ multiplex PCR. The sample has approximately 110,000 clones; around three quarters are singletons. Overall study results and limits: One variant, a missense change in DCLRE1C, was linked in a later analysis to TCR beta V- and J-gene trimming. As immune exposure information, only CMV serostatus was available. Compared with the approximately 680-donor mean, an Asian-associated ancestry cluster reportedly had fewer N-insertions, according to a later analysis. The study recorded 150 to 200 TCR beta chains that were cytomegalovirus-associated.

CDR3 length equals 13 residues. Germline-derived CDR1 and CDR2 are SGHVS and FQNEAQ. V dropped 2 bases and J dropped 6 bases, with 7 bases sitting between them. Note on this clone: Its target is not known.

The specimen sequenced was PBMCs. V gene TRBV7-8 combines with J gene TRBJ2-2, with D uncertain. This receptor was obtained from a woman in her late teens or twenties in good health and CMV-seropositive. CDR3 amino acids: CASSLIASGELFF. DNA for the CDR3: TGTGCCAGCAGCTTAATAGCCTCCGGGGAGCTGTTTTTT.